The present T cell receptor (beta chain) was sequenced within a study of T-cell memory formation after mild COVID-19 (dated by TCRdb to the early 2020s). For the wider study: Most TCR sequence clusters were specific to one of the two donors. The cohort comprised two young, previously healthy adult volunteers, one female and one male. In a couple of donors, T-cell clones that expanded and contracted after mild COVID-19 were tracked by sequencing TCRalpha and TCRbeta repertoires over time.

For CDR1 and CDR2, the germline V gene (reference sequence) lists SSHAT and FNYEAQ. Including cysteine and phenylalanine, the CDR3 has 14 amino acids. The only DNA kept is the CDR3, 42 bases in frame from the first base. About this clonotype itself: Its antigen remains unidentified. The germline gene is not matched at one end of the junction; a read error may be the cause.

PBMCs were isolated by Ficoll-Paque density gradient centrifugation. Paper-wide results and their limitations: Contracting CD4+ clones were located mainly in the CM and EM memory subsets, whereas CD8+ clones were found to be enriched in EMRA. Only a couple of mild cases were covered by the study, and larger cohorts that include severe cases with pre-infection samples were considered necessary. Balanced CD4/CD8 phenotypes were observed for clones contracting from day 15 to 85, whereas a bias towards CD4+ was observed for a second wave of clones expanding from day 15 to 37. Whether the second-wave clones peaking on day 37 were SARS-CoV-2 specific was not confirmed. Some responding clones were detected in pre-infection memory, which suggested that pre-existing cross-reactive memory T cells had joined the SARS-CoV-2 response.

For sequencing, an Illumina NovaSeq 6000 was employed. TCRalpha and TCRbeta cDNA libraries were constructed by 5'RACE with constant-segment primers, with sample barcodes and unique molecular identifiers being introduced. RNA was extracted from every sample with Trizol reagent. Libraries were amplified in two PCR steps, with a second sample barcode and Illumina TruSeq adapters added in the second step. The libraries were sequenced on an Illumina NovaSeq using 2 x 150 bp paired-end reads. Per the authors' processing: Reads were demultiplexed and collapsed into UMI-guided consensus sequences with migec v1.2.7. With mixcr v2.1.11, UMI consensuses were aligned to TRA and TRB V and J templates and assembled into clonotypes. A clonotype was counted as expanded or contracted only when both edgeR and NoisET called the clonotype significant, with the noise models trained on biological replicates. edgeR calls used a false discovery rate-adjusted p below 0.01 and a log2 fold-change threshold of 1. PCA with hierarchical clustering of max-normalized trajectories of the 1000 most abundant clonotypes was used as exploratory dynamics analysis. Separately sequenced CD4+ and CD8+ repertoires were used to assign a CD4 or CD8 phenotype to each responding clone. The public reads were reanalyzed by TCRdb: fastp trimming at Q25, MiXCR alignment, in-frame beta chains only. Each CDR3 protein gets just one entry, which takes the most common genes and DNA from the rows behind it. The V and J calls follow TCRdb's processing rather than the paper's. The sample has over 500,000 distinct CDR3 sequences on record, 17% of them singletons. The top ten hold roughly 7.7% of the sample.

The clonotype was recovered from an adult woman who had mild COVID-19 (a few samples of this study predate the infection). The sample titles of this study are shuffled in the database, so cell type and time point are left out; the donor was told from shared clones. What was sequenced was PBMCs or a T cell subset sorted from them (not recorded which). The chain is assembled from TRBV7-7 and TRBJ2-5; the D gene is perhaps TRBD1, from 7 matching bases. CDR3 protein: CASSSTGRGETQYF. The bases are TGTGCTAGCAGCTCGACAGGGCGGGGAGAGACCCAGTACTTC. The CDR3 plus the reference TRBV7-7 and TRBJ2-5 genes for the other parts give the full variable domain: GAGVSQSPRYKVTKRGQDVTLRCDPISSHATLYWYQQALGQGPEFLTYFNYEAQPDKSGLPSDRFSAERPEGSISTLTIQRTEQRDSAMYRCASSSTGRGETQYFGPGTRLLVL.